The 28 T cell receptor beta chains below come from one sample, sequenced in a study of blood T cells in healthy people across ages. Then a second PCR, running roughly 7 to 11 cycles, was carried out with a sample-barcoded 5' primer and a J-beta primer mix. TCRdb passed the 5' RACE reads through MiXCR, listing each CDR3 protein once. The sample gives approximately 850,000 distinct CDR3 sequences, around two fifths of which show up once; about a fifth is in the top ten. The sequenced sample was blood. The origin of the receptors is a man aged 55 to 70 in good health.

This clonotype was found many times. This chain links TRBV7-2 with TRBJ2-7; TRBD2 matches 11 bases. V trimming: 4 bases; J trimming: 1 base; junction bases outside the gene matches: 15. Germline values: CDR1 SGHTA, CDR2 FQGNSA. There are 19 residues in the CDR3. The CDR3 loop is CASSSRRASGGSRSYEQYF. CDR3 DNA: TGTGCCAGCAGCTCCCGGAGGGCTAGCGGGGGGTCCCGATCCTACGAGCAGTACTTC. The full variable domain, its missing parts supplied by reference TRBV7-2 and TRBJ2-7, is GAGVSQSPSNKVTEKGKDVELRCDPISGHTALYWYRQSLGQGLEFLIYFQGNSAPDKSGLPSDRFSAERTGGSVSTLTIQRTQQEDSAVYLCASSSRRASGGSRSYEQYFGPGTRLTVT.

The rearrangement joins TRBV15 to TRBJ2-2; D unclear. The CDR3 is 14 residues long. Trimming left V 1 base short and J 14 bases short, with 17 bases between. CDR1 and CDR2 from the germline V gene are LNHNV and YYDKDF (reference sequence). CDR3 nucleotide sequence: TGTGCCACCAGCAGAGGACTGGGAAACTCGCGCCTGTTTTTT. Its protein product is CATSRGLGNSRLFF.

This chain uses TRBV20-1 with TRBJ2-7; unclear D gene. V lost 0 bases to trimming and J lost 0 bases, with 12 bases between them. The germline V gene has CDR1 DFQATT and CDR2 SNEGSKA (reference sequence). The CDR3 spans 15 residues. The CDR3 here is CSARDTRRNSYEQYF. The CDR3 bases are TGCAGTGCTAGAGATACGCGTCGTAACTCCTACGAGCAGTACTTC.

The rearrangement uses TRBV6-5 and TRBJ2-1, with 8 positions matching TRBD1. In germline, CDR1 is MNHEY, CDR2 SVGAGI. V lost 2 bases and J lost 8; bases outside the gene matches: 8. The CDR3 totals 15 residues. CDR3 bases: TGTGCCAGCAGTTACCCCTCAGGGGGCATCGATGAGCAGTTCTTC. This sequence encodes CASSYPSGGIDEQFF.

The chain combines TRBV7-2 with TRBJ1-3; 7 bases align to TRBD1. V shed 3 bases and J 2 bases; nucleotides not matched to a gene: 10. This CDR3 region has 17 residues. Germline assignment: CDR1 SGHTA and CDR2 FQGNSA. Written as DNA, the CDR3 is TGTGCCAGCAGCTTTGGCGGGACAGCAAACGCTGGAAACACCATATATTTT. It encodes CASSFGGTANAGNTIYF.

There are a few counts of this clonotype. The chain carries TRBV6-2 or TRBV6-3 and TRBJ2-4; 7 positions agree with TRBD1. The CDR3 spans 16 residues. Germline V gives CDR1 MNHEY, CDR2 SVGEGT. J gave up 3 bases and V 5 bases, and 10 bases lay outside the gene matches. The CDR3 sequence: CASSTPDRAGKNIQYF. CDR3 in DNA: TGTGCCAGCAGTACCCCAGACAGGGCCGGCAAAAACATTCAGTACTTC.

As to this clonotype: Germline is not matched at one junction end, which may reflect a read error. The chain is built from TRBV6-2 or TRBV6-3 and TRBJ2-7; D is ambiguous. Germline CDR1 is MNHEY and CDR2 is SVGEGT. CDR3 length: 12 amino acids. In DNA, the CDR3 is TGTGCCTGCAGTTCCAAGTACTACGAGCAGTACTTC. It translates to CACSSKYYEQYF.

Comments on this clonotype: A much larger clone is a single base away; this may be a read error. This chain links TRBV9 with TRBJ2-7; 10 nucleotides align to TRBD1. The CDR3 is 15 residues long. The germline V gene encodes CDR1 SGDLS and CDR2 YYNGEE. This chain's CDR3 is CASSEGQGPAYGQYF. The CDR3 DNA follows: TGTGCCAGCAGCGAGGGACAGGGGCCCGCCTACGGGCAGTACTTC.

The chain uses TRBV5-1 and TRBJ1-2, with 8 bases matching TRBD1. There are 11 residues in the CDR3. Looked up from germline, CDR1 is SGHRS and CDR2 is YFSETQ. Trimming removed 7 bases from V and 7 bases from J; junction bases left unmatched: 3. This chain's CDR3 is CASGDRGGYTF. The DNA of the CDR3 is TGCGCCAGCGGCGACAGGGGTGGCTACACCTTC.

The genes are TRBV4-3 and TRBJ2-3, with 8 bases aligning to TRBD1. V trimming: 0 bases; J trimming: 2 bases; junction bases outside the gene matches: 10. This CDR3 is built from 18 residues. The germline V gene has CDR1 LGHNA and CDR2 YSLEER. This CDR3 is CASSQELSTGAHTDTQYF. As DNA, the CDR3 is TGCGCCAGCAGCCAAGAATTATCGACAGGGGCGCACACAGATACGCAGTATTTT.

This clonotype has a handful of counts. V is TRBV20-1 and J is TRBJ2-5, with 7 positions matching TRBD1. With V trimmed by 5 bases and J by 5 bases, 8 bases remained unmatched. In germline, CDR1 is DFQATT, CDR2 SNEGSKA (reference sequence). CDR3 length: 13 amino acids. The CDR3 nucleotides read TGCAGTGCTCGATCAGACAGGGACGAGACCCAGTACTTC. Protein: CSARSDRDETQYF.

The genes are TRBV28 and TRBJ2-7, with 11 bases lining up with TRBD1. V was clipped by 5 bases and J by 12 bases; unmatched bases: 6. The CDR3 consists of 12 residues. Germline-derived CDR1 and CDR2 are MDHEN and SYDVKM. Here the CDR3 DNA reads TGTGCCAGCAGTCCCTTAGGACAGGGGGCGTACTTC. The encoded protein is CASSPLGQGAYF.

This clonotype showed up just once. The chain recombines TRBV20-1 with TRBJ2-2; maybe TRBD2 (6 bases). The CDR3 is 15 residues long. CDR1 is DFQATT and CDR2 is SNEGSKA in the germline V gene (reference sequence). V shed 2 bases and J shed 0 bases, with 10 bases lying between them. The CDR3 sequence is CSARPAGSNTGELFF. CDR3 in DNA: TGCAGTGCTAGACCAGCGGGCTCGAACACCGGGGAGCTGTTTTTT.

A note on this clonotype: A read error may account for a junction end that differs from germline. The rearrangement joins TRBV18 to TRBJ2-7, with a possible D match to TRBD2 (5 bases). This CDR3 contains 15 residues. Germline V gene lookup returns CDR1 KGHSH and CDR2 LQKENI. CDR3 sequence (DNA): TGTGCCAGCTCGCCACCGGAGAGGGAATGGGGTGAGCAGTACTTC. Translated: CASSPPEREWGEQYF.

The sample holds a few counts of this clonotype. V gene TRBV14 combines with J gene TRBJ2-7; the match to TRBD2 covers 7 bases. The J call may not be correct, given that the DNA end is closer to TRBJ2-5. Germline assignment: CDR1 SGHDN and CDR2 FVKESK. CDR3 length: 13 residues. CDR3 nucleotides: TGTGCCAGCAACTCGGGGGGATGGGAGACCCAGTACTTC. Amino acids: CASNSGGWETQYF.

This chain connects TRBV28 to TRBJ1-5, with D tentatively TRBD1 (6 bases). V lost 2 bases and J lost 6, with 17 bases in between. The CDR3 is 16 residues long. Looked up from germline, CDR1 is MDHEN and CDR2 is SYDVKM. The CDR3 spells CASSLTLGQGSQPQHF. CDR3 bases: TGTGCCAGCAGTTTAACCCTTGGGCAGGGGAGTCAGCCCCAGCATTTT.

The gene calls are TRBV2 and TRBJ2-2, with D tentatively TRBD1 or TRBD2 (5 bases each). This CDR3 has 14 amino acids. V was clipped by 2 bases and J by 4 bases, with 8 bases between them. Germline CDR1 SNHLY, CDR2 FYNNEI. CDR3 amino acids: CASSEWGPTGELFF. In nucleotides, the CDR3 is TGTGCCAGCAGTGAATGGGGACCCACCGGGGAGCTGTTTTTT. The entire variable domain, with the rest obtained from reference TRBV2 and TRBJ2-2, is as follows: EPEVTQTPSHQVTQMGQEVILRCVPISNHLYFYWYRQILGQKVEFLVSFYNNEISEKSEIFDDQFSVERPDGSNFTLKIRSTKLEDSAMYFCASSEWGPTGELFFGEGSRLTVL.

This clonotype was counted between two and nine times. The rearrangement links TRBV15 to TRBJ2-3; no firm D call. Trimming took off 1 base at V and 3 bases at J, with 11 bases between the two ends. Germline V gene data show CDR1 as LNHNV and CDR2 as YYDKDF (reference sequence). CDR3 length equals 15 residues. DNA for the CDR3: TGTGCCACCAGCAGAGTCAGGCAGAGTACAGATACGCAGTATTTT. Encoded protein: CATSRVRQSTDTQYF.

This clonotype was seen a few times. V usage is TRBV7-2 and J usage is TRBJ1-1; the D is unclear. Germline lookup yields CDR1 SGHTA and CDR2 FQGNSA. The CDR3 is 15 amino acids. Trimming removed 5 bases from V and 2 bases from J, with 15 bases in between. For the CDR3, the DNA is TGTGCCAGCAGCCCGTCCGGCCTCACCAACACTGAAGCTTTCTTT. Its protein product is CASSPSGLTNTEAFF.

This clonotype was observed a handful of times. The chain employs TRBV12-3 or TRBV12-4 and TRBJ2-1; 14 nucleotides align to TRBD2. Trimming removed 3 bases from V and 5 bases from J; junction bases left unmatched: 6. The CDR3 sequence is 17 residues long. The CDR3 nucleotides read TGTGCCAGCAGTTTCAAGGGGACTAGCGGGAGAGACAATGAGCAGTTCTTC. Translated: CASSFKGTSGRDNEQFF.

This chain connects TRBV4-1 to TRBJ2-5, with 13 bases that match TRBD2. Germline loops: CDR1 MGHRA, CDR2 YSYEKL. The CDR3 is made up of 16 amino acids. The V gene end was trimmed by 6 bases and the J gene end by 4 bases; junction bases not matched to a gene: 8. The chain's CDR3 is CASRSIGTSGAETQYF. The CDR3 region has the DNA TGCGCCAGCAGAAGCATAGGGACTAGCGGGGCAGAGACCCAGTACTTC.

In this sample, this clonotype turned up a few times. The chain's CDR3 is CASSYTPGRVKDTQYF. CDR3 nucleotides: TGTGCCAGCAGTTACACCCCCGGCAGGGTCAAGGATACGCAGTATTTT. The J gene is TRBJ2-3, the V gene TRBV6-2 or TRBV6-3; a weak D match, TRBD1 (5 bases). The CDR3 spans 16 residues. Germline V gene sequence: CDR1 MNHEY, CDR2 SVGEGT. With 2 bases removed from V and 6 bases from J, the gap between germline ends came to 18 bases.

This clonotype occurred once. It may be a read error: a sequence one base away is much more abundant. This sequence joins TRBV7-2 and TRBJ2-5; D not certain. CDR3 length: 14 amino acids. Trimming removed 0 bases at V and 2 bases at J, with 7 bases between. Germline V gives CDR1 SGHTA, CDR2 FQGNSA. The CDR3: CTSSLAAVQETQYF. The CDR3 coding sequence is TGTACCAGCAGCTTAGCCGCGGTACAAGAGACCCAGTACTTC.

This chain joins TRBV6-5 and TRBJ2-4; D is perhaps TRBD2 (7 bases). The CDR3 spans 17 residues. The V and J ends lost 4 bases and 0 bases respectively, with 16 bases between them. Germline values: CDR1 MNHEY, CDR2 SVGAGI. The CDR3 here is CASSSGGPGLAKNIQYF. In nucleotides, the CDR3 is TGTGCCAGCAGTTCCGGGGGGCCGGGCCTAGCCAAAAACATTCAGTACTTC.

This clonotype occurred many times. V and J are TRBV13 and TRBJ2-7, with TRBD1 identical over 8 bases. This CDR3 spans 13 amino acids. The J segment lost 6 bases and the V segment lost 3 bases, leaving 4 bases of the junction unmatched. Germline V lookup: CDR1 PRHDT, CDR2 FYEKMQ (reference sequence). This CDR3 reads CASSLDRAGEQYF. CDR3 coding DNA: TGTGCCAGCAGCTTGGACAGGGCGGGCGAGCAGTACTTC.

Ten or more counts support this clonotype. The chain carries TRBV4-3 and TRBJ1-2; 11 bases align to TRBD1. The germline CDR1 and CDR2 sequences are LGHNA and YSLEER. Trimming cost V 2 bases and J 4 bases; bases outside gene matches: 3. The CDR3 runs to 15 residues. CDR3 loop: CASSQRTGGGYGYTF. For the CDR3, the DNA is TGCGCCAGCAGCCAAAGGACAGGGGGCGGCTATGGCTACACCTTC.

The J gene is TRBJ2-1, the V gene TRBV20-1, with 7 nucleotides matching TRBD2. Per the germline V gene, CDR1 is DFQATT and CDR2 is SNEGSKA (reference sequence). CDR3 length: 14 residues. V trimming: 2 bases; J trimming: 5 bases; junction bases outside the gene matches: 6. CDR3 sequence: CSARLAATHNEQFF. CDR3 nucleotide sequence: TGCAGTGCTAGACTAGCGGCCACCCACAATGAGCAGTTCTTC.

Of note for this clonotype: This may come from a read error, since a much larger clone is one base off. The CDR3 nucleotides are TGTACCAGCAGCTCGGACAGGTCTTACACAGATACGCAGTATTTT. It translates to CTSSSDRSYTDTQYF. The rearrangement joins TRBV7-2 to TRBJ2-3; 7 bases agree with TRBD1. The CDR3 extends over 15 amino acids. Germline CDR1 and CDR2: SGHTA and FQGNSA. J gave up 2 bases and V 4 bases, and 6 bases lay outside the gene matches.